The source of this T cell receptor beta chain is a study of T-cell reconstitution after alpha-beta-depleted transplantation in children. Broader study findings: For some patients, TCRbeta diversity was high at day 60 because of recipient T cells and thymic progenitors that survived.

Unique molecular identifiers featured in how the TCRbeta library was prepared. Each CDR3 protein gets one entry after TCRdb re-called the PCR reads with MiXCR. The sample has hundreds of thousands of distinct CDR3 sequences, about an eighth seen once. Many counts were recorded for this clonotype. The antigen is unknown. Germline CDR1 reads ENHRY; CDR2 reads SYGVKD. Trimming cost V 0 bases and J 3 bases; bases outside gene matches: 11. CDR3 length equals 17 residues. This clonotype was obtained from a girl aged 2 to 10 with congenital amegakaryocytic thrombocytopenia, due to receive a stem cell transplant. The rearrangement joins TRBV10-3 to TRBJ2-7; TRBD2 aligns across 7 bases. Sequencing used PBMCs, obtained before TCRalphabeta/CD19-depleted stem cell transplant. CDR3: CAISESPIGLGGYEQYF. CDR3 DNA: TGTGCCATCAGTGAGTCCCCAATCGGACTAGGTGGCTACGAGCAGTACTTC.